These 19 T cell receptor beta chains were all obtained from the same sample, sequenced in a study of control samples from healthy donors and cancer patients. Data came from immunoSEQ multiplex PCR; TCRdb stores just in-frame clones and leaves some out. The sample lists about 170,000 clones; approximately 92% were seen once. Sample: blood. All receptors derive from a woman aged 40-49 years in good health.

The DNA for the CDR3 is TGTGCCATCACAAAACAGCGGGTGGGGAATGAGCAGTTCTTC. Translation: CAITKQRVGNEQFF. This chain joins TRBV7-2 and TRBJ2-1; tentative D call: TRBD2 (6 bases). The CDR3 consists of 14 residues. CDR1 SGHTA and CDR2 FQGNSA come from the germline V gene. Trimming pared 10 bases from V and 7 bases from J, leaving 20 bases between.

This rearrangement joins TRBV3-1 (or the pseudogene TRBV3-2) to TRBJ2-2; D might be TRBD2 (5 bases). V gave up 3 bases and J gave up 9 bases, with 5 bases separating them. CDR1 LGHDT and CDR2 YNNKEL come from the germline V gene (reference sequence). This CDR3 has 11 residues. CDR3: CASSHGRELFF. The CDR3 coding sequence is TGTGCCAGCAGCCACGGGAGGGAGCTGTTTTTT.

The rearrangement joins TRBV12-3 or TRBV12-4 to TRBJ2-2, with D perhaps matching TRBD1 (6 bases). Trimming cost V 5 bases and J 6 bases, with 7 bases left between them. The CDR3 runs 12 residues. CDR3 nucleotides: TGTGCCAGCAGTACAGGGCCCGGGGAGCTGTTTTTT. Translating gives CASSTGPGELFF.

In DNA, the CDR3 is TGTGCCAGCAGGACAGCAACCAAACCCCTCTATGGCTACACCTTC. It is translated as CASRTATKPLYGYTF. This chain uses TRBV11-2 with TRBJ1-2; tentative D call: TRBD1 (5 bases). The germline V gene has CDR1 SGHAT and CDR2 FQNNGV. With 6 bases removed from V and 4 bases from J, the gap between germline ends came to 18 bases. The CDR3 length is 15 residues.

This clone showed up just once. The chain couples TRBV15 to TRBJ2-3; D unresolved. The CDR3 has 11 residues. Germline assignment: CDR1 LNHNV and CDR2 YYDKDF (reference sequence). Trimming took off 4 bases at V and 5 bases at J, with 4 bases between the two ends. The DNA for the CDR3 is TGTGCCACCAGCACTAGAGATACGCAGTATTTT. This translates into CATSTRDTQYF.

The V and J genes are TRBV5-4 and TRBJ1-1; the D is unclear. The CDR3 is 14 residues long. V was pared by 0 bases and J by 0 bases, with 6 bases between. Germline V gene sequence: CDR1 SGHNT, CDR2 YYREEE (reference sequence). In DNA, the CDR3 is TGTGCCAGCAGCTTGGGGGTCTTGAACACTGAAGCTTTCTTT. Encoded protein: CASSLGVLNTEAFF.

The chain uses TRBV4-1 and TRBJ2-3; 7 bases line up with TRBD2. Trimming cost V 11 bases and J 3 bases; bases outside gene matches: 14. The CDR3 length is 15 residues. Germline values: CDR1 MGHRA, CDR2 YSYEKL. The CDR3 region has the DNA TGCGCCGCGAGTTGGCTAGCGGTGACGACAGATACGCAGTATTTT. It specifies CAASWLAVTTDTQYF.

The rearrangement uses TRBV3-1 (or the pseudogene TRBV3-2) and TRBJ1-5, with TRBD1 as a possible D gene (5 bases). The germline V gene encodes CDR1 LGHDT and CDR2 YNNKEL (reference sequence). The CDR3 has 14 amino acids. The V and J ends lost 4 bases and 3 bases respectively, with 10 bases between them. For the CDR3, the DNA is TGTGCCAGCAGCCCTGACAGCTACAATCAGCCCCAGCATTTT. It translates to CASSPDSYNQPQHF.

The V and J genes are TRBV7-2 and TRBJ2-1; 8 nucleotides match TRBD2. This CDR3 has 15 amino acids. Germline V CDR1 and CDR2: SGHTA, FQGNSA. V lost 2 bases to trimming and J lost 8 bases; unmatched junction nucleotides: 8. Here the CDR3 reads CASSLHGGALYEQFF. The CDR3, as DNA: TGTGCCAGCAGCTTACACGGGGGGGCGCTCTATGAGCAGTTCTTC.

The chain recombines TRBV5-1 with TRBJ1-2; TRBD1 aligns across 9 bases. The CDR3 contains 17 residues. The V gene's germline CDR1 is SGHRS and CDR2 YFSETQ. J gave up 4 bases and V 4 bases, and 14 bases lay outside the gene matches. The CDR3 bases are TGCGCCAGCAGCCCCCCGGGACAGGGCCTTGTAAGCTATGGCTACACCTTC. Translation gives CASSPPGQGLVSYGYTF.

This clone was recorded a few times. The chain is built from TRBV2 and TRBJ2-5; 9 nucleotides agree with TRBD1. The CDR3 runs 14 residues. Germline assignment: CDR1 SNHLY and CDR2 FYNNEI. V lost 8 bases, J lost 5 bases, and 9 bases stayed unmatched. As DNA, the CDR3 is TGTGCCAGCGGCACAGGGGGCGCGGGGGAGACCCAGTACTTC. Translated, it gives CASGTGGAGETQYF.

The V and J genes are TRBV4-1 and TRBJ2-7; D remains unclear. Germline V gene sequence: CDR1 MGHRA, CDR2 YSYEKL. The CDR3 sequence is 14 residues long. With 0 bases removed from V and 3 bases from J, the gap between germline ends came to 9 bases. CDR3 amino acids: CASSQEIWGYEQYF. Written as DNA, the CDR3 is TGCGCCAGCAGCCAAGAGATATGGGGCTACGAGCAGTACTTC.

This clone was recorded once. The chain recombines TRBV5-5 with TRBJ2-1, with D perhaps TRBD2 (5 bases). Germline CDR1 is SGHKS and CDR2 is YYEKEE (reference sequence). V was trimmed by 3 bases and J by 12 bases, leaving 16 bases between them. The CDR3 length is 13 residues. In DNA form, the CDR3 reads TGTGCCAGCAGCTCCCTCCTGGTGGGAGTGCAGTTCTTC. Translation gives CASSSLLVGVQFF.

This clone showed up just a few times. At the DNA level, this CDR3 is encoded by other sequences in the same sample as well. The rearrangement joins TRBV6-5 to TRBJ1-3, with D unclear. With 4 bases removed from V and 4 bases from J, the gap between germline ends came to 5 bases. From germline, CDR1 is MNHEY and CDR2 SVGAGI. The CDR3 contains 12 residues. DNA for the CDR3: TGTGCCAGCAGTTCCCAGGGAAACACCATATATTTT. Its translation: CASSSQGNTIYF.

The CDR3 nucleotides read TGTGCCAGCAGCTTAGCGGCCTGGAATCCACTGGCCCACAATGAGCAGTTCTTC. Encoded protein: CASSLAAWNPLAHNEQFF. The rearrangement joins TRBV7-8 to TRBJ2-1, with D unclear. Trimming took off 0 bases at V and 5 bases at J, with 20 bases between the two ends. The germline CDR1 and CDR2 sequences are SGHVS and FQNEAQ. This CDR3 is 18 amino acids long.

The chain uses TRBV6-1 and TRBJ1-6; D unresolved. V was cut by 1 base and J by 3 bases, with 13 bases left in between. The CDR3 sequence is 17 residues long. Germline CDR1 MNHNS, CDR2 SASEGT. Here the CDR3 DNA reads TGTGCCAGCAGTGAAGATAGTCTCTCCTTCTATAATTCACCCCTCCACTTT. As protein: CASSEDSLSFYNSPLHF.

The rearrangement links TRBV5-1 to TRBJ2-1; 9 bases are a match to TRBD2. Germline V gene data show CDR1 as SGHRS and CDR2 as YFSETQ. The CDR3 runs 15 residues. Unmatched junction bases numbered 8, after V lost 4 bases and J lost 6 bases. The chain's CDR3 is CASSPEPRGGNEQFF. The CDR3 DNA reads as TGCGCCAGCAGCCCCGAACCGCGGGGGGGCAATGAGCAGTTCTTC.

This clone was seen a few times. CDR3 nucleotides: TGTGCCAGCAGTGAGATGACAAGGACAGGGATAATAAGGATTGGTCCCCAGCATTTT. Translation: CASSEMTRTGIIRIGPQHF. The V and J genes are TRBV6-1 and TRBJ1-5; 8 bases fit TRBD1. Germline V gives CDR1 MNHNS, CDR2 SASEGT. The CDR3 consists of 19 residues. Trimming at V came to 3 bases and at J to 10 bases, leaving 23 bases not matched to a gene.

The CDR3 DNA is TGTGCCAGCAGCTTAATGACAGGGGTGGATGGCTACACCTTC. Translation gives CASSLMTGVDGYTF. V is TRBV7-9 and J is TRBJ1-2, with TRBD1 matching 8 bases. This CDR3 has 14 residues. After removal of 2 bases from V and 6 bases from J, the junction contained 5 bases not matched to a gene. Germline V gives CDR1 SEHNR, CDR2 FQNEAQ (reference sequence).